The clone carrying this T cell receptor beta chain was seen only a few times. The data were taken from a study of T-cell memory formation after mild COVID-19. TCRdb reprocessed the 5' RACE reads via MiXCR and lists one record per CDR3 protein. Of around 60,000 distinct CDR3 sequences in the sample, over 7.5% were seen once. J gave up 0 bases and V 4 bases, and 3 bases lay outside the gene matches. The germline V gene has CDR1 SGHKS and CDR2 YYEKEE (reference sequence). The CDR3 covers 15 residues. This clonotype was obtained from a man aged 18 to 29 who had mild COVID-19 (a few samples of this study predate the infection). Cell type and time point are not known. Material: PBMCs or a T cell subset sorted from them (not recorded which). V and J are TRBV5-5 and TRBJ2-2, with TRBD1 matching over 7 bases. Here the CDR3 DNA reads TGTGCCAGCAGCGACGACAGGGCGAACACCGGGGAGCTGTTTTTT. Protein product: CASSDDRANTGELFF.